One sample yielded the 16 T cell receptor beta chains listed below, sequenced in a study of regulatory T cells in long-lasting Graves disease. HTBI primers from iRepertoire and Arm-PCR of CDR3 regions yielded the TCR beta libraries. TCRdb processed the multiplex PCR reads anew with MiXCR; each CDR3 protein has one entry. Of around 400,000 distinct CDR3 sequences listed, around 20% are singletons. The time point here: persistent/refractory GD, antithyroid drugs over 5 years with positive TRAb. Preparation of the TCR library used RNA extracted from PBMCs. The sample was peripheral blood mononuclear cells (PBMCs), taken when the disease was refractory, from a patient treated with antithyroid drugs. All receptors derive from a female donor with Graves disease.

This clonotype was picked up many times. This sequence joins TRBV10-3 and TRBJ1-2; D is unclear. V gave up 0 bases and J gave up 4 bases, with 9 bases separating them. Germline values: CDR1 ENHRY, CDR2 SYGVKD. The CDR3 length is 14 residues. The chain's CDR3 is CAISESGRAYGYTF. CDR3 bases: TGTGCCATCAGTGAGTCCGGTAGGGCCTATGGCTACACCTTC.

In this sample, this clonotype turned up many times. The CDR3 DNA reads TGTGCCAGCAGCTTGTCCTCTGCAGGAGAGACCCAGTACTTC. It translates to CASSLSSAGETQYF. This chain uses TRBV5-4 with TRBJ2-5, with D uncertain. The CDR3 extends over 14 amino acids. V gave up 1 base and J gave up 4 bases, with 11 bases separating them. Germline V CDR1 and CDR2: SGHNT, YYREEE (reference sequence).

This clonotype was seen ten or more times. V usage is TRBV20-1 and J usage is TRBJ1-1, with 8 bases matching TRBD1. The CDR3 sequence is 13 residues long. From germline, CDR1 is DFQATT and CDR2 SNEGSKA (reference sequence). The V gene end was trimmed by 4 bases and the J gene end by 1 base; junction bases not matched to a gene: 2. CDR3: CSATDRGNTEAFF. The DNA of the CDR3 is TGCAGTGCTACCGACAGGGGGAACACTGAAGCTTTCTTT.

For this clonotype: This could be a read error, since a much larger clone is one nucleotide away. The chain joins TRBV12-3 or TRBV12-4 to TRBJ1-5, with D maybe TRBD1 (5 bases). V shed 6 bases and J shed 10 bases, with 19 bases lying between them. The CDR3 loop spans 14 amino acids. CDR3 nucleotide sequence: TGTGCCAGCAGCCGGACGGCAGGGTCGGATCCCCAGCATTTT. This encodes CASSRTAGSDPQHF.

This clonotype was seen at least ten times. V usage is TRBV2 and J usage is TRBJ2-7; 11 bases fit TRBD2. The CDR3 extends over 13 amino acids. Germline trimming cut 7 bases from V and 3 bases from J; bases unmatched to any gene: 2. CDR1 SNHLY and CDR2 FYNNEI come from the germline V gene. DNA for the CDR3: TGTGCCAGCAATCTAGCGGGAGGCTACGAGCAGTACTTC. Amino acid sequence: CASNLAGGYEQYF. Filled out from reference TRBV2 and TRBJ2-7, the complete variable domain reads EPEVTQTPSHQVTQMGQEVILRCVPISNHLYFYWYRQILGQKVEFLVSFYNNEISEKSEIFDDQFSVERPDGSNFTLKIRSTKLEDSAMYFCASNLAGGYEQYFGPGTRLTVT.

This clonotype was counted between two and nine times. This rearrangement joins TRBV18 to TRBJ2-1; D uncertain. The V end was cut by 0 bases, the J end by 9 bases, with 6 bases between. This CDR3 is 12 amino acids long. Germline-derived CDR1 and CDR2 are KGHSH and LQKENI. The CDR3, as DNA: TGTGCCAGCTCACCACCAGCAGGTGAGCAGTTCTTC. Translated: CASSPPAGEQFF.

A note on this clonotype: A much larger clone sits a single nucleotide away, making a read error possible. The CDR3 DNA is TGCAGTGCCCCTAGGGACAGGGAGCGTGGCTACACCTTC. It translates to CSAPRDRERGYTF. The gene calls are TRBV20-1 and TRBJ1-2, with 9 nucleotides matching TRBD1. The length of the CDR3 is 13 residues. Losses at the gene ends were 6 bases for V and 7 bases for J; bases not matched to a gene: 9. The germline V gene has CDR1 DFQATT and CDR2 SNEGSKA (reference sequence).

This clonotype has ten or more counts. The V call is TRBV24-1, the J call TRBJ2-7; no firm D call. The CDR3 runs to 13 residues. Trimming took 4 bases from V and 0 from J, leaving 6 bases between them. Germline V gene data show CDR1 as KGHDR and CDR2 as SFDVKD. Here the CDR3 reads CATSDANSYEQYF. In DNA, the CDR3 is TGTGCCACCAGTGACGCCAACTCCTACGAGCAGTACTTC.

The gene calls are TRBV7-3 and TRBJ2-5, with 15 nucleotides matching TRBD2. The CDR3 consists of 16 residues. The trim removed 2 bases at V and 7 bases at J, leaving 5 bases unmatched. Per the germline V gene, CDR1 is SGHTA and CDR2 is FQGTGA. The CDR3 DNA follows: TGTGCCAGCAGCTTAGGACTAGCGGGAGGGACGGGGACCCAGTACTTC. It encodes CASSLGLAGGTGTQYF.

CDR3 sequence reads: CASSSARGTSGSGAPDTQYF. CDR3 sequence (DNA): TGTGCCAGCAGCTCAGCGAGGGGGACTAGCGGGAGTGGAGCCCCAGATACGCAGTATTTT. The chain recombines TRBV28 with TRBJ2-3, with 14 bases fitting TRBD2. This CDR3 comprises 20 residues. The trim removed 6 bases at V and 4 bases at J, leaving 18 bases unmatched. Germline CDR1 MDHEN, CDR2 SYDVKM.

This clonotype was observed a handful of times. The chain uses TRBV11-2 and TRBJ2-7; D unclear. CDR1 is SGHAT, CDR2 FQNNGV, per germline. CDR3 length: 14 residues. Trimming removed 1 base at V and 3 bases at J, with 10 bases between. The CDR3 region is CASSLGTIDYEQYF. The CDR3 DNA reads TGTGCCAGCAGCTTAGGGACGATCGACTACGAGCAGTACTTC.

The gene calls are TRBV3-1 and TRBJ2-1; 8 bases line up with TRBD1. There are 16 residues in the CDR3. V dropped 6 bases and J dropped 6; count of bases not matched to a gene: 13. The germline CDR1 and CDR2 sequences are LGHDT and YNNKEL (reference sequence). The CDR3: CASRPGGQGASNEQFF. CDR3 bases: TGTGCCAGCAGGCCCGGAGGGCAGGGGGCGAGCAATGAGCAGTTCTTC.

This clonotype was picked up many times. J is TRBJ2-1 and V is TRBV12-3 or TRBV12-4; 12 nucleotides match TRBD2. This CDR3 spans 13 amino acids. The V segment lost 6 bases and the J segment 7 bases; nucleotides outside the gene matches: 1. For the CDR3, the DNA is TGTGCCAGCAGCCTAGCGGGAGGGAATGAGCAGTTCTTC. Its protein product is CASSLAGGNEQFF.

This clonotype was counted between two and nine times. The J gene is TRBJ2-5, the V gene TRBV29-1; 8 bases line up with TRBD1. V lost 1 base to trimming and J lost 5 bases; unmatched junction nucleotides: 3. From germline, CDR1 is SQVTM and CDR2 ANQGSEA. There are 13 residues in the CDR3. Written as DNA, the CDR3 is TGCAGCGTTGAAGCGACAGGGGAGGAGACCCAGTACTTC. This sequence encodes CSVEATGEETQYF. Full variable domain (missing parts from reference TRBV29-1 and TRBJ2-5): SAVISQKPSRDICQRGTSLTIQCQVDSQVTMMFWYRQQPGQSLTLIATANQGSEATYESGFVIDKFPISRPNLTFSTLTVSNMSPEDSSIYLCSVEATGEETQYFGPGTRLLVL.

The CDR3, as DNA: TGTGCCAGCAGCGGGGACAGGGGCTTTGAGCAGTTCTTC. This encodes CASSGDRGFEQFF. V gene TRBV7-8 combines with J gene TRBJ2-1; 10 nucleotides align to TRBD1. This CDR3 is built from 13 residues. CDR1 SGHVS and CDR2 FQNEAQ come from the germline V gene. V gave up 5 bases and J gave up 9 bases; unmatched junction bases: 4.

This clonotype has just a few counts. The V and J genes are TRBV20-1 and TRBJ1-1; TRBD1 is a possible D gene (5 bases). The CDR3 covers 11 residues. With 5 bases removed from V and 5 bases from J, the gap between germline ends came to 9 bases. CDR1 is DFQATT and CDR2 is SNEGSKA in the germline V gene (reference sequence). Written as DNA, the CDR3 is TGCAGTGCTTGGGGGGAGACTGAAGCTTTCTTT. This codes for CSAWGETEAFF.